This T cell receptor (beta chain) was retrieved from a study of CD8 T cells in ankylosing spondylitis. There are 15 residues in the CDR3. Germline V CDR1 and CDR2: LGHNA, YSLEER. The V and J ends lost 2 bases and 1 base respectively, with 11 bases between them. Researchers built TCR beta libraries using quantitative 5'-RACE with molecular barcodes. TCRdb processed the 5' RACE reads anew with MiXCR; each CDR3 protein has one entry. Of roughly 230,000 distinct CDR3 sequences listed, about a sixth are singletons. This clonotype was seen only once. This sequence was found in a male donor with ankylosing spondylitis or in good health (not recorded which). The sequenced material came from blood, either unsorted or a sorted T cell fraction (not recorded which). V gene TRBV4-3 combines with J gene TRBJ2-5; a possible D gene is TRBD1 (5 bases). The CDR3 coding sequence is TGCGCCAGCAGCCAATTTGGGCAGGGCCAAGAGACCCAGTACTTC. This codes for CASSQFGQGQETQYF.